This T cell receptor (beta chain) was recorded in a study of T cells in Graves' hyperthyroidism and ophthalmopathy. Study-level information: Blood was drawn when the patient was first diagnosed and still untreated. Study observations and caveats: The authors' 13 V-J model separated ophthalmopathy from stable hyperthyroidism. The model forecast ophthalmopathy, anticipating it by a median about six months before onset.

This clonotype was found many times. Its specificity is not known. The TCR beta CDR3 regions underwent amplification using RNA transcripts as the source. A first-round RT-PCR of the TCR CDR3 used the HTBI primer set. TCRdb recomputed calls from the multiplex PCR reads with MiXCR, one row per CDR3 protein. Seen here are about 210,000 distinct CDR3 sequences, 15% to 20% observed once, and the top ten hold under 65%. Patients showing uncontrolled infection, other autoimmune disease, pregnancy or lactation were ineligible. The CDR3 has 17 amino acids. Germline assignment: CDR1 SNHLY and CDR2 FYNNEI. With 5 bases removed from V and 0 bases from J, the gap between germline ends came to 18 bases.

The sequenced sample consisted of blood. V gene TRBV2 combines with J gene TRBJ2-3; D gene uncertain. This receptor was taken from a man between 50 and 59 years old with Graves' hyperthyroidism. The chain's CDR3 is CASSYLPQETSTDTQYF. CDR3 nucleotides: TGTGCCAGCAGTTACCTCCCTCAGGAAACTAGCACAGATACGCAGTATTTT.